The clone carrying this T cell receptor (beta chain) occurred many times. Its antigen is not identified. The data belong to a study of T-cell memory formation after mild COVID-19. Findings of the study overall: Detection of some responders pre-infection suggested pre-existing cross-reactive memory T cells participated.

The authors produced TCR alpha and TCR beta cDNA libraries with sample barcodes and UMIs by 5'RACE using constant-segment primers. TCRdb reanalysed the 5' RACE reads using MiXCR and keeps one entry per CDR3 protein. In the table there are 210,000 or so distinct CDR3 sequences, 10% of which are singletons. Losses at the gene ends were 2 bases for V and 2 bases for J; bases not matched to a gene: 1. CDR1 is SGHDT, CDR2 YYEEEE, per germline. There are 13 residues in the CDR3. The genes are TRBV5-6 and TRBJ2-7; TRBD2 agrees at 7 bases. This TCR was sampled from a man younger than 35 who had mild COVID-19 (a few samples of this study predate the infection). Cell type and time point are not known. The sample consisted of PBMCs or a T cell subset sorted from them (not recorded which). The CDR3 bases are TGTGCCAGCAGCTTCCGGGGGGCCTACGAGCAGTACTTC. Protein: CASSFRGAYEQYF.